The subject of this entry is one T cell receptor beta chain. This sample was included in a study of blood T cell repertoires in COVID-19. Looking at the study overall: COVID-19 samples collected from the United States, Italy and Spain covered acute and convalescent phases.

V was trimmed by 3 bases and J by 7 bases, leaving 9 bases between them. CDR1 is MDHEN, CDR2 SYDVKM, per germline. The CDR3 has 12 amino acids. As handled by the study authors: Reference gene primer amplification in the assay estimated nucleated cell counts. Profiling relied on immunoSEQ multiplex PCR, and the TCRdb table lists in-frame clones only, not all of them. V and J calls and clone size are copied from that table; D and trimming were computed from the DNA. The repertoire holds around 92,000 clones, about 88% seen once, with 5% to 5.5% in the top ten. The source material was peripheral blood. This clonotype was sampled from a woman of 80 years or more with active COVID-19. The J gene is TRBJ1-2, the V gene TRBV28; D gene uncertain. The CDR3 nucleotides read TGTGCCAGCAGTTTCGGGGTCGGTGGCTACACCTTC. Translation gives CASSFGVGGYTF.